The sample holds one count of the clone carrying this TCR beta chain. The entry originates in a study of blood T cells in healthy people across ages. PCR was performed a second time for about 7 to 11 cycles using a sample-barcoded 5' primer and a J-beta primer mix. TCRdb recomputed calls from the 5' RACE reads with MiXCR, one row per CDR3 protein. The repertoire holds approximately 850,000 distinct CDR3 sequences, 58% seen once, with over 20% in the top ten. This TCR was recovered from a man younger than 40 in good health. Sample: blood.

In nucleotides, the CDR3 is TGTGCCAGTCCCGGGAGCCCCGCAGATACGCAGTATTTT. Its translation is CASPGSPADTQYF. V gene TRBV7-2 combines with J gene TRBJ2-3, with D perhaps TRBD2 (6 bases). V lost 9 bases and J lost 4, with 14 bases in between. In germline, CDR1 is SGHTA, CDR2 FQGNSA. The CDR3 length is 13 residues.